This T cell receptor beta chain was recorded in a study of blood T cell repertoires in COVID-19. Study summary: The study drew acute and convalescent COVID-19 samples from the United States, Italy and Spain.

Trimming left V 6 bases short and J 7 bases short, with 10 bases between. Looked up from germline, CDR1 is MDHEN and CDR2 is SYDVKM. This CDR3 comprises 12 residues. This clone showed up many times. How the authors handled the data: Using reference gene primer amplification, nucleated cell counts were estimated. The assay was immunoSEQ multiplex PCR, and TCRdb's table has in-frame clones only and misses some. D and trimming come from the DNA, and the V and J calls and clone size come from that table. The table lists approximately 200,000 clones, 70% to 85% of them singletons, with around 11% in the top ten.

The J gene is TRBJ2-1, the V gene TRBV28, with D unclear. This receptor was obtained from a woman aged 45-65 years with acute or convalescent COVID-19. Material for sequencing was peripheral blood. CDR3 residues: CASSLSLNEQFF. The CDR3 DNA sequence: TGTGCCAGCAGCCTAAGCCTTAATGAGCAGTTCTTC.